This T cell receptor beta chain was captured by sequencing in a study of blood T cells in healthy people across ages. CDR3 size: 13 residues. V lost 1 base and J lost 5; bases outside the gene matches: 4. In germline, CDR1 is DFQATT, CDR2 SNEGSKA (reference sequence). The authors isolated at least 6 million PBMCs per sample. Primers used in a second PCR of roughly 7 to 11 cycles were a sample-barcoded 5' primer and a J-beta primer mix. Each CDR3 protein is one row after TCRdb ran MiXCR on the 5' RACE reads. The profile shows some 1.8 million distinct CDR3 sequences, approximately 39% of them singletons.

The sample was blood. This clonotype was sampled from a human donor in good health. The chain links TRBV20-1 to TRBJ1-2; TRBD1 matches at 7 bases. CDR3 DNA: TGCAGTGCTAGAGCTCGGACAGGTTATGGCTACACCTTC. Residues: CSARARTGYGYTF.